The clone carrying this TCR beta chain was detected ten times or more. Antigen specificity is unknown. Each CDR3 protein is one row after TCRdb ran MiXCR on the 5' RACE reads. Among 570,000 or so distinct CDR3 sequences listed, 9% to 10% were seen once. Germline CDR1 is ENHRY and CDR2 is SYGVKD. The V end lost 8 bases, the J end lost 0 bases, and 10 bases lay between the germline ends. The CDR3 is 14 amino acids. The sample originates from a study of identical twins. Study findings and constraints: Excess twin sharing in beta out-of-frame sequences was weaker. Cord blood's abundant beta clonotypes had fewer insertions, unlike memory repertoires. Without tracking the same donors, conclusions rested on cross-sectional statistical analysis.

This sample was also put to use in a study of yellow fever vaccine responses in identical twins.

The TCR originated in a woman in her late teens or twenties in good health. Sequencing was carried out using PBMCs. V and J are TRBV10-3 and TRBJ2-2, with D possibly being TRBD2 (6 bases). The DNA of the CDR3 is TGTGCCATCCGGAGGGCCGCGAACACCGGGGAGCTGTTTTTT. Its protein is CAIRRAANTGELFF.